The 23 T cell receptor beta chains in this list originate from one sample, sequenced in a study of cytomegalovirus exposure and HLA in healthy donors. The PCR had 60 Vbeta and 13 Jbeta primers. The method was immunoSEQ multiplex PCR; TCRdb's version includes in-frame clones alone and lacks a portion of them. The sample has 150,000 to 200,000 clones; over 70% are singletons. Material for sequencing was PBMCs. The receptors were sampled from a woman aged 45-65 years in good health and CMV-seronegative.

This clone was found a few times. The chain is built from TRBV7-2 and TRBJ1-2, with 10 bases that match TRBD1. Germline V gene sequence: CDR1 SGHTA, CDR2 FQGNSA. The CDR3 extends over 16 amino acids. After removal of 1 base from V and 5 bases from J, the junction contained 7 bases not matched to a gene. Written as DNA, the CDR3 is TGTGCCAGCAGCTTAGGGCCGACAGGGGGCGGGTATGGCTACACCTTC. It is translated as CASSLGPTGGGYGYTF.

J is TRBJ2-4 and V is TRBV5-4; 8 nucleotides agree with TRBD2. CDR1 is SGHNT and CDR2 is YYREEE in the germline V gene (reference sequence). The J segment lost 2 bases and the V segment lost 5 bases, leaving 6 bases of the junction unmatched. The CDR3 loop spans 15 amino acids. CDR3 coding DNA: TGTGCCAGCAGGGAGCGGGGGTCTCCCAAAAACATTCAGTACTTC. It is translated as CASRERGSPKNIQYF.

V gene TRBV7-9 combines with J gene TRBJ2-7, with 7 bases fitting TRBD1. The CDR3 loop spans 14 amino acids. The germline V gene has CDR1 SEHNR and CDR2 FQNEAQ (reference sequence). Losses at the gene ends were 5 bases for V and 2 bases for J; bases not matched to a gene: 6. The CDR3 coding sequence is TGTGCCAGCAGCCCCGGACAGGTAACCTACGAGCAGTACTTC. Protein: CASSPGQVTYEQYF.

The V and J genes are TRBV4-2 and TRBJ2-1; maybe TRBD2 (6 bases). Trimming removed 5 bases from V and 9 bases from J, with 20 bases in between. Germline V lookup: CDR1 LGHNA, CDR2 YNFKEQ. CDR3 length: 15 amino acids. CDR3 in amino acids: CASSSATSLKAEQFF. In DNA, the CDR3 is TGTGCCAGCAGCTCAGCGACTAGTCTTAAGGCTGAGCAGTTCTTC.

The chain has TRBV11-2 and TRBJ2-1; TRBD2 agrees at 12 bases. Germline loops: CDR1 SGHAT, CDR2 FQNNGV. V lost 5 bases to trimming and J lost 2 bases; unmatched junction nucleotides: 4. CDR3 length equals 16 residues. The CDR3 loop reads CASSQRTSGAYNEQFF. CDR3 DNA: TGTGCCAGCAGCCAACGGACTAGCGGGGCCTACAATGAGCAGTTCTTC.

The rearrangement uses TRBV27 and TRBJ1-1, with D hard to call. Trimming pared 5 bases from V and 0 bases from J, leaving 19 bases between. Germline V gene sequence: CDR1 MNHEY, CDR2 SMNVEV (reference sequence). This CDR3 has 17 residues. The CDR3 DNA sequence: TGTGCCAGCAGTACACGAATTATTCACAACATGAACACTGAAGCTTTCTTT. It is translated as CASSTRIIHNMNTEAFF.

This clone was seen a few times. The chain joins TRBV6-1 to TRBJ1-2, with 10 bases lining up with TRBD1. J gave up 8 bases and V 7 bases, and 13 bases lay outside the gene matches. Looked up from germline, CDR1 is MNHNS and CDR2 is SASEGT. This CDR3 contains 15 residues. The CDR3 bases are TGTGCCAGCACCAGCATCGGGACAGGGGCGCGAGGCTACACCTTC. As protein: CASTSIGTGARGYTF.

The chain has TRBV5-1 and TRBJ1-1; 9 nucleotides match TRBD1. The CDR3 runs 15 residues. Germline assignment: CDR1 SGHRS and CDR2 YFSETQ. V gave up 4 bases and J gave up 2 bases; unmatched junction bases: 6. The CDR3 spells CASSAGTGINTEAFF. CDR3 nucleotides: TGCGCCAGCAGCGCCGGGACAGGGATAAACACTGAAGCTTTCTTT.

The CDR3 coding sequence is TGTGCCAGCAGTTTATTCGGGGGGCGTTCTACTGAAGCTTTCTTT. Its translation: CASSLFGGRSTEAFF. The V and J genes are TRBV28 and TRBJ1-1; a possible D gene is TRBD1 (6 bases). The CDR3 runs to 15 residues. From germline, CDR1 is MDHEN and CDR2 SYDVKM. V gave up 1 base and J gave up 5 bases, with 14 bases separating them.

V is TRBV29-1 and J is TRBJ2-3; D gene uncertain. The CDR3 loop spans 14 amino acids. Germline V CDR1 and CDR2: SQVTM, ANQGSEA. Trimming stripped 5 bases from V and 5 bases from J, with 17 bases between. The CDR3 loop reads CSVLEDEARDTQYF. In DNA, the CDR3 is TGCAGCGTTTTGGAAGATGAGGCACGAGATACGCAGTATTTT.

This clone showed up just a few times. The chain has TRBV5-1 and TRBJ2-3; D not certain. V was trimmed by 0 bases and J by 2 bases, leaving 10 bases between them. Germline V gene lookup returns CDR1 SGHRS and CDR2 YFSETQ. CDR3 size: 15 residues. The CDR3 DNA sequence: TGCGCCAGCAGCTTGGTCGTAGACTCCACAGATACGCAGTATTTT. It yields the protein CASSLVVDSTDTQYF.

The chain employs TRBV7-3 and TRBJ2-1; 13 bases are a match to TRBD2. V lost 9 bases and J lost 2; bases outside the gene matches: 4. There are 15 residues in the CDR3. Germline values: CDR1 SGHTA, CDR2 FQGTGA. CDR3 region: CASTSGRGTYNEQFF. In DNA form, the CDR3 reads TGTGCCAGTACTAGCGGGAGGGGAACCTACAATGAGCAGTTCTTC.

In this sample, this clone turned up a few times. The V call is TRBV5-6, the J call TRBJ2-1, with 12 bases aligning to TRBD2. CDR3 length: 15 residues. CDR1 and CDR2 from the germline V gene are SGHDT and YYEEEE. V lost 4 bases and J lost 3; bases outside the gene matches: 2. The CDR3 sequence is CASSPTSGSYNEQFF. The CDR3 coding sequence is TGTGCCAGCAGCCCGACTAGCGGGAGCTACAATGAGCAGTTCTTC.

The chain links TRBV18 to TRBJ1-5, with 11 bases lining up with TRBD1. The J segment lost 2 bases and the V segment lost 4 bases, leaving 4 bases of the junction unmatched. The CDR3 contains 16 residues. The germline gives CDR1 KGHSH, CDR2 LQKENI. The CDR3 coding sequence is TGTGCCAGCTCACGAGGGACAGGGGGGGGCAATCAGCCCCAGCATTTT. Translated: CASSRGTGGGNQPQHF.

V is TRBV29-1 and J is TRBJ2-1; tentative D call: TRBD1 (5 bases). The CDR3 totals 14 residues. CDR1 is SQVTM, CDR2 ANQGSEA, per germline. V was trimmed by 5 bases and J by 6 bases, leaving 17 bases between them. The CDR3: CSVRFGWGSNEQFF. CDR3 coding DNA: TGCAGCGTTAGATTCGGGTGGGGCTCCAATGAGCAGTTCTTC.

The V gene is TRBV10-3, the J gene TRBJ2-5, with TRBD1 matching 10 bases. V gave up 3 bases and J gave up 5 bases; unmatched junction bases: 3. The germline CDR1 and CDR2 sequences are ENHRY and SYGVKD. The CDR3 totals 14 residues. The CDR3: CAISDPDRGETQYF. CDR3 nucleotide sequence: TGTGCCATCAGTGATCCGGACAGGGGGGAGACCCAGTACTTC.

Notes on this clone: At the DNA level, this CDR3 is encoded by other sequences in the same sample as well. This sequence joins TRBV11-3 and TRBJ1-1; 9 bases agree with TRBD1. CDR3 length: 14 residues. V lost 3 bases and J lost 1; bases outside the gene matches: 0. Germline CDR1 and CDR2: SGHNT and YENEEA. As DNA, the CDR3 is TGTGCCAGCAGCTTGACAGGGGGGAACACTGAAGCTTTCTTT. This codes for CASSLTGGNTEAFF.

In this sample, this clone turned up once. The chain combines TRBV11-3 with TRBJ2-3, with TRBD2 matching over 14 bases. CDR3 length: 18 residues. Germline CDR1 is SGHNT and CDR2 is YENEEA. Trimming cost V 4 bases and J 7 bases; bases outside gene matches: 13. CDR3 residues: CASSSDTGTSGSLNTQYF. CDR3 sequence (DNA): TGTGCCAGCAGCTCAGATACCGGGACTAGCGGGAGTCTGAATACGCAGTATTTT.

The rearrangement uses TRBV28 and TRBJ1-3; no firm D call. The CDR3 runs to 13 residues. CDR1 and CDR2 (germline): MDHEN, SYDVKM. V was shortened by 3 bases and J by 4 bases, with 7 bases between the two germline ends. CDR3 nucleotide sequence: TGTGCCAGCAGTTTGGGAGTAGGAAACACCATATATTTT. This gives the protein CASSLGVGNTIYF.

The gene calls are TRBV19 and TRBJ2-5; D not certain. V shed 2 bases and J shed 0 bases, with 7 bases lying between them. The V gene's germline CDR1 is LNHDA and CDR2 SQIVND (reference sequence). CDR3 length: 14 residues. As DNA, the CDR3 is TGTGCCAGTAGTATAACAGCCAACCAAGAGACCCAGTACTTC. Encoded protein: CASSITANQETQYF.

The rearrangement joins TRBV30 to TRBJ1-1; tentatively, D is TRBD1 (6 bases). The germline V gene has CDR1 GTSNPN and CDR2 SVGIG (reference sequence). V lost 5 bases to trimming and J lost 5 bases, with 18 bases between them. The CDR3 is made up of 14 amino acids. CDR3 coding DNA: TGTGCCTGGGGTAACAGGGATATATGGACTGAAGCTTTCTTT. It codes for CAWGNRDIWTEAFF.

This clone was picked up a small number of times. The rearrangement joins TRBV27 to TRBJ1-2; 7 nucleotides line up with TRBD1. The CDR3 totals 16 residues. V lost 4 bases, J lost 4 bases, and 12 bases stayed unmatched. Germline CDR1 reads MNHEY; CDR2 reads SMNVEV (reference sequence). The CDR3 is CASSSLRTGGSYGYTF. In nucleotides, the CDR3 is TGTGCCAGCAGTTCCCTAAGGACAGGAGGAAGCTATGGCTACACCTTC.

The rearrangement links TRBV18 to TRBJ1-1; perhaps TRBD1 as D (5 bases). The CDR3 runs to 13 residues. V lost 5 bases, J lost 3 bases, and 10 bases lay in between. Germline CDR1 is KGHSH and CDR2 is LQKENI. CDR3 coding DNA: TGTGCCAGCTCAGCAGGGTCTGACACTGAAGCTTTCTTT. It encodes CASSAGSDTEAFF.